Following are 2 T cell receptor beta chains from one sample sequenced in a study of blood T cell repertoires in COVID-19. The table came from immunoSEQ multiplex PCR; TCRdb's copy has only in-frame clones and leaves some out. This repertoire shows some 150,000 clones, roughly 84% found once; its top ten account for more than 7.5%. The sample consisted of peripheral blood. All receptors come from a woman aged 50 to 60 with acute or convalescent COVID-19.

V gene TRBV10-3 combines with J gene TRBJ2-7; tentatively, D is TRBD1 (6 bases). This CDR3 contains 17 residues. The germline CDR1 and CDR2 sequences are ENHRY and SYGVKD. Trimming removed 4 bases at V and 2 bases at J, with 21 bases between. The CDR3 DNA is TGTGCCATCAGTGGACAAACCCCGGACAGACGAACCTACGAGCAGTACTTC. Protein: CAISGQTPDRRTYEQYF.

This rearrangement joins TRBV7-7 to TRBJ1-2; D might be TRBD1 (5 bases). The CDR3 covers 18 residues. Germline CDR1 and CDR2: SSHAT and FNYEAQ (reference sequence). V gave up 1 base and J gave up 3 bases, with 21 bases separating them. The CDR3 region is CASSLVQIAAGPYYGYTF. For the CDR3, the DNA is TGTGCCAGCAGCTTAGTCCAGATCGCCGCGGGGCCCTACTATGGCTACACCTTC.